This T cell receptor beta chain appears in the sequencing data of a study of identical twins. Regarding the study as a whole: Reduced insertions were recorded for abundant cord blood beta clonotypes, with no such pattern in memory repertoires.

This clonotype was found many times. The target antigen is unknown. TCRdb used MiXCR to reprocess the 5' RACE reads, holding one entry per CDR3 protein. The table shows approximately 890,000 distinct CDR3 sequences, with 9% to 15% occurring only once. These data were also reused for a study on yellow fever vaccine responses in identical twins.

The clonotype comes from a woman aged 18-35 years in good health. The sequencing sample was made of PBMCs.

The CDR3 nucleotides read TGTGCCAGCAGCCAAGTTGTCAACTATGGCTACACCTTC. As protein: CASSQVVNYGYTF. The chain couples TRBV14 to TRBJ1-2, with unresolved D. V was cut by 1 base and J by 2 bases, with 5 bases left in between. This CDR3 comprises 13 residues. Germline CDR1 SGHDN, CDR2 FVKESK.